The 6 T cell receptor beta chains below all came from one sample that was sequenced in a study of T cells in Graves' hyperthyroidism and ophthalmopathy. Researchers took RNA transcripts and amplified the TCR beta CDR3 regions from them. TCR CDR3 underwent first-round RT-PCR with the HTBI primer set. A single record per CDR3 protein comes from TCRdb applying MiXCR to the multiplex PCR reads. The table shows more than 300,000 distinct CDR3 sequences, with approximately 17% occurring only once. The sample consisted of blood. The receptors derive from a man aged 18 to 29 with Graves' ophthalmopathy.

In its sample, this clonotype was seen many times. This chain connects TRBV2 to TRBJ2-4, with D unclear. There are 13 residues in the CDR3. V was trimmed by 4 bases and J by 5 bases, leaving 9 bases between them. CDR1 is SNHLY, CDR2 FYNNEI, per germline. The chain's CDR3 is CASSVSRENIQYF. The CDR3, as DNA: TGTGCCAGCAGTGTTAGTCGAGAAAACATTCAGTACTTC.

This clonotype was seen repeatedly, ten times or more. The chain uses TRBV27 and TRBJ1-4, with TRBD1 matching 9 bases. This CDR3 is built from 15 residues. Trimming at V came to 5 bases and at J to 4 bases, leaving 5 bases not matched to a gene. Germline V CDR1 and CDR2: MNHEY, SMNVEV (reference sequence). CDR3: CASSIRDRVNEKLFF. The CDR3 DNA reads as TGTGCCAGCAGTATCCGGGACAGGGTTAATGAAAAACTGTTTTTT.

CDR3 in amino acids: CASRGGPGHENEQYF. In DNA, the CDR3 is TGTGCCAGCAGGGGGGGCCCGGGACACGAAAACGAGCAGTACTTC. The chain couples TRBV2 to TRBJ2-7, with D perhaps matching TRBD1 or TRBD2 (6 bases each). The CDR3 has 15 residues. Germline V CDR1 and CDR2: SNHLY, FYNNEI. V shed 6 bases and J shed 5 bases, with 20 bases lying between them.

Ten or more counts support this clonotype. The V call is TRBV5-1, the J call TRBJ1-1; D might be TRBD1 (5 bases). This CDR3 region has 13 residues. The germline CDR1 and CDR2 sequences are SGHRS and YFSETQ. The germline V and J ends were trimmed by 4 bases and 7 bases, with 14 bases remaining between them. The CDR3 sequence: CASSAAGLIEAFF. The CDR3, as DNA: TGCGCCAGCAGCGCTGCAGGGCTGATTGAAGCTTTCTTT.

The chain links TRBV6-1 to TRBJ2-2; tentative D call: TRBD1 (5 bases). CDR1 MNHNS and CDR2 SASEGT come from the germline V gene. Trimming cost V 4 bases and J 1 base, with 13 bases left between them. The CDR3 length is 16 residues. CDR3 in DNA: TGTGCCAGCAGTGGCGGTCGGCAGGGGAACACCGGGGAGCTGTTTTTT. Encoded protein: CASSGGRQGNTGELFF.

Ten or more counts support this clonotype. The chain uses TRBV20-1 and TRBJ2-1; 12 nucleotides agree with TRBD2. The CDR3 loop spans 19 amino acids. The germline CDR1 and CDR2 sequences are DFQATT and SNEGSKA (reference sequence). V lost 0 bases, J lost 0 bases, and 9 bases stayed unmatched. The CDR3 sequence is CSARDLWLAGGSSYNEQFF. The CDR3 coding sequence is TGCAGTGCTAGAGATCTTTGGCTAGCGGGGGGGAGCTCCTACAATGAGCAGTTCTTC.